This T cell receptor (beta chain) was captured by sequencing in a study of tumor-infiltrating lymphocytes in localized non-small cell lung cancer. Overall study findings and caveats: TCR sequencing covered a subset of patients with enough tissue.

Per germline, CDR1 LNHDA and CDR2 SQIVND (reference sequence). Trimming removed 3 bases from V and 2 bases from J; junction bases left unmatched: 7. The CDR3 spans 17 residues. Of note for this clone: Antigen specificity is unknown.

The protocol was immunoSEQ multiplex PCR, while the TCRdb copy is restricted to in-frame clones and leaves out a portion. The sample comprises about 16,000 clones, roughly 80% of which are singletons, and approximately 6.8% rests with the top ten. The sequence derives from a human donor with non-small cell lung cancer. Sequenced: lung tumor tissue. V is TRBV19 and J is TRBJ2-3; 11 bases agree with TRBD2. The CDR3 is CASSISGRAGDTDTQYF. The CDR3 region has the DNA TGTGCCAGTAGTATTAGCGGGAGGGCCGGGGACACAGATACGCAGTATTTT.